Listed below are T cell receptor beta chains from one sample, sequenced in a study of beta chain features in type 1 diabetes. Clones were sequenced by immunoSEQ multiplex PCR, and TCRdb holds only the in-frame ones, with some missing. The sample has under 150,000 clones, less than 9% seen once. The sample consisted of central memory CD4+ T cells from blood. All receptors derive from a woman aged 30 to 39 in good health. Both conserved end residues are part of each CDR3. A D gene is named only where the DNA matches it firmly. Some rows have no size entry. The others give once, few or many, or a class for an expanded clone.

.	TRBV11-2	few	TRBJ2-1	TGTGCCAGCAGCTTTCAGGGCTACTCCTACAATGAGCAGTTCTTC	CASSFQGYSYNEQFF
.	TRBV18	.	TRBJ2-7	TGTGCCAGCTCACCAAACAGGGTTGGCGAGCAGTACTTC	CASSPNRVGEQYF
.	TRBV28	.	TRBJ2-3	TGTGCCAGCAGTTTGCAGGGCTTTAGCACAGATACGCAGTATTTT	CASSLQGFSTDTQYF
.	TRBV5-6	many	TRBJ2-6	TGTGCCAGCACCCTAAAAGGGGGCTCTGGGGCCAACGTCCTGACTTTC	CASTLKGGSGANVLTF
TRBD1	TRBV18	few	TRBJ2-2	TGTGCCACTACCCGGGACAGGGCGAACACCGGGGAGCTGTTTTTT	CATTRDRANTGELFF
TRBD1	TRBV6-1	.	TRBJ2-7	TGTGCCAGCAGCGAACCGGGACAGATCTACGAGCAGTACTTC	CASSEPGQIYEQYF
TRBD2	TRBV9	.	TRBJ2-7	TGTGCCAGCAGCGTAGCGGACGGGAGGGCCCGTCCCCCCTACGAGCAGTACTTC	CASSVADGRARPPYEQYF
.	TRBV7-9	.	TRBJ2-7	TGTGCCAGCAGCTTAGAGTACAGGACGAAACGCTACGAGCAGTACTTC	CASSLEYRTKRYEQYF
TRBD1	TRBV5-1	.	TRBJ2-5	TGCGCCAGCAGCACCGGGGACAGAAAAGAGACCCAGTACTTC	CASSTGDRKETQYF
TRBD2	TRBV28	.	TRBJ2-5	TGTGCCAGCAGGAGCCCTAGCGGGAAAGAGACCCAGTACTTC	CASRSPSGKETQYF
.	TRBV5-4	.	TRBJ2-6	TGTGCCAGCAGCTTTGACCACAGGGTGGCCAACGTCCTGACTTTC	CASSFDHRVANVLTF
TRBD2	TRBV28	many	TRBJ2-1	TGTGCCAGCAGTCCACCGGGAGTTAGCGGGAGGGTCTGGGACAATGAGCAGTTCTTC	CASSPPGVSGRVWDNEQFF
.	TRBV25-1	many	TRBJ1-1	TGTGCCAGCAGTGAATGGAGGCGCGGGAACACTGAAGCTTTCTTT	CASSEWRRGNTEAFF
.	TRBV5-1	.	TRBJ1-1	TGCGCCAGCAGCTTGGCGTTCGGCGGCACTGAAGCTTTCTTT	CASSLAFGGTEAFF
.	TRBV19	few	TRBJ2-1	TGTGCCAGTAGTATAGATCGGGCGGGAAAGCAGTTCTTC	CASSIDRAGKQFF
TRBD1	TRBV5-1	.	TRBJ1-2	TGCGCCAGCAGCGACGGGACAGGGGTTGGTGGCTACACCTTC	CASSDGTGVGGYTF
.	TRBV7-2	many	TRBJ1-3	TGTGCCAGCAGCTTAGTCGAGGGCTGGTCGAGAAACACCATATATTTT	CASSLVEGWSRNTIYF
.	TRBV9	.	TRBJ2-7	TGTGCCAGCAGCCCCATAGGGGGGGGAGGGACCTACGAGCAGTACTTC	CASSPIGGGGTYEQYF
.	TRBV18	few	TRBJ2-7	TGTGCCAGCTCACCATCCGCGGGCGAGCAGTACTTC	CASSPSAGEQYF
.	TRBV20-1	few	TRBJ2-7	TGCAGTTTACCGGGAAACTACGAGCAGTACTTC	CSLPGNYEQYF
TRBD2	TRBV7-9	.	TRBJ2-5	TGTGCCAGCAGCTTGGGGACTAGCCCCCTACGACGAGAGACCCAGTACTTC	CASSLGTSPLRRETQYF
.	TRBV15	few	TRBJ2-1	TGTGCCACCAGCAGCAAAAGCGGCTACAATGAGCAGTTCTTC	CATSSKSGYNEQFF
TRBD1	TRBV29-1	many	TRBJ1-2	TGCAGCGTTGAAAGGGACAGGGGGCTCGATGGCTACACCTTC	CSVERDRGLDGYTF
TRBD2	TRBV5-5	few	TRBJ2-5	TGTGCCAGCAGCTTGGTCCTAGCGGGAGGGCCGGGTCAAGAGACCCAGTACTTC	CASSLVLAGGPGQETQYF
TRBD1	TRBV6-6	.	TRBJ2-4	TGTGCCACCTTGCGGACAGGCGCCAAAAACATTCAGTACTTC	CATLRTGAKNIQYF
.	TRBV18	.	TRBJ2-7	TGTGCCAGCTCACCTCAAGGGGACTTCTACGAGCAGTACTTC	CASSPQGDFYEQYF
TRBD2	TRBV18	few	TRBJ2-7	TGTGCCAGCTCAACTAGCGGGAACTACGAGCAGTACTTC	CASSTSGNYEQYF
.	TRBV6-6	few	TRBJ2-7	TGTGCCAGCGATACAGGCCCGACCTACGAGCAGTACTTC	CASDTGPTYEQYF
TRBD1	TRBV7-9	many	TRBJ1-4	TGTGCCAGCAGCCTGGACAGGGGGAAGAATGAAAAACTGTTTTTT	CASSLDRGKNEKLFF
TRBD2	TRBV7-3	few	TRBJ2-3	TGTGCCAGCAGCTTCCAAGCGGGAGCGGCCGATACGCAGTATTTT	CASSFQAGAADTQYF
TRBD1	TRBV18	few	TRBJ2-5	TGTGCCAGCTCACCACCCACAGGGGCCACAACAGAGACCCAGTACTTC	CASSPPTGATTETQYF
.	TRBV5-8	.	TRBJ1-5	TGTGCCAGCAGCTACGGCCAGGGTAGCAATCAGCCCCAGCATTTT	CASSYGQGSNQPQHF
TRBD2	TRBV7-2	.	TRBJ2-3	TGTGCCAGCACCCAAGCGGGAGGGCCTGGGACAGATACGCAGTATTTT	CASTQAGGPGTDTQYF
TRBD2	TRBV28	.	TRBJ2-3	TGTGCCAGCAGTTCCCCCGGGGGGGCGGCCCGTGCAGATACGCAGTATTTT	CASSSPGGAARADTQYF
.	TRBV4-2	.	TRBJ1-2	TGTGCCAGCAGCCGTCGGACAGATTCTAACTATGGCTACACCTTC	CASSRRTDSNYGYTF
.	TRBV7-2	.	TRBJ1-5	TGTGCCAGCAGAGCGGGACACGGTGATCAGCCCCAGCATTTT	CASRAGHGDQPQHF
.	TRBV7-8	many	TRBJ2-5	TGTGCCAGCAGCTCCCCTAGACGGATACGGGAGTACCAAGAGACCCAGTACTTC	CASSSPRRIREYQETQYF